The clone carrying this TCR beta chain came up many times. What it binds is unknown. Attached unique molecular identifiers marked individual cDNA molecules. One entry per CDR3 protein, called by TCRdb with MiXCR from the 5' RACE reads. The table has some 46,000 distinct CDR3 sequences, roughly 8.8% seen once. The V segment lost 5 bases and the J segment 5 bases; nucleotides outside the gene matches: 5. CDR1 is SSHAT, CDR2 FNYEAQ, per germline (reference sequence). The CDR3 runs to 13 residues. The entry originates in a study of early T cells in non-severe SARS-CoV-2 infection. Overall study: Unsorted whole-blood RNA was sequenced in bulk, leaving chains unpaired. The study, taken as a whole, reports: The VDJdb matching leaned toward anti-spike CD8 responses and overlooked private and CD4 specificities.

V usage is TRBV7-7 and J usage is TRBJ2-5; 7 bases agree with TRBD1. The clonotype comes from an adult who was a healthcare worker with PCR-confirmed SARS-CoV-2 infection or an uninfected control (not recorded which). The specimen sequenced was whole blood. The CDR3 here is CASSRDRAETQYF. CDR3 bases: TGTGCCAGCAGCCGAGACAGGGCGGAGACCCAGTACTTC.